Ten or more counts support the clone carrying this TCR beta chain. The data derive from a study of regulatory T cells in long-lasting Graves disease. Documented time point: newly diagnosed GD, antithyroid drugs for less than 3 months. PBMC RNA was the source of the TCR library. The CDR3 covers 14 residues. V lost 5 bases to trimming and J lost 9 bases, with 22 bases between them. The germline V gene has CDR1 DFQATT and CDR2 SNEGSKA (reference sequence). Relying on iRepertoire HTBI primers and Arm-PCR of CDR3 regions, the team built TCR beta libraries. TCRdb re-analysed the multiplex PCR reads in MiXCR, keeping a single row per CDR3 protein. The data show more than 450,000 distinct CDR3 sequences, 12% seen once. These records were also assigned to another study, of T cells in Graves' hyperthyroidism and ophthalmopathy.

The V gene is TRBV20-1, the J gene TRBJ2-5; D is perhaps TRBD2 (6 bases). This clonotype was sampled from a woman in her thirties with Graves disease. The source was peripheral blood mononuclear cells (PBMCs), collected at new diagnosis, from a patient treated with antithyroid drugs. This CDR3 is CSAGLARSQWAQYF. CDR3 nucleotides: TGCAGTGCTGGCCTAGCGAGATCTCAATGGGCCCAGTACTTC.